This T cell receptor beta chain was documented in a study of monozygotic twins with inflammatory bowel disease. Points from the study as a whole: The co-twins with IBD showed lower TCRbeta diversity (inverse Simpson) than their healthy siblings.

This CDR3 is 16 amino acids long. Germline V gene lookup returns CDR1 MNHEY and CDR2 SVGAGI. Every single donor had a roughly 2.5 ml blood sample drawn. Points on this clonotype: Antigen: not known.

Nested PCRs of about 17 and 10 cycles, two in total, were run on TCRalpha and TCRbeta cDNA. TCRdb reanalyzed the 5' RACE reads, giving one entry per CDR3 protein sequence and no DNA. The sample data list 300,000 to 400,000 distinct CDR3 sequences. Material: blood. This clonotype originated in a human donor with ulcerative colitis or Crohn's disease, or a healthy co-twin of an affected twin (not recorded which). The gene calls are TRBV6-5 and TRBJ2-5; the TCRdb call, TRBD1, lacks DNA for checking. CDR3: CASSYSDRGMKETQYF.